The rows below give T cell receptor beta chains drawn from one sample of a study of blood T cell repertoires in COVID-19. Measured with immunoSEQ multiplex PCR; TCRdb has only the in-frame clones, and not every one. The profile shows more than 100,000 clones, around 88% of them singletons. The sequenced material came from peripheral blood. The origin of the receptors is a man between 50 and 59 years old with active or convalescent COVID-19. Each CDR3 is given with its conserved first and last residue. The size entry is marked missing in some rows and otherwise reads once, few, many or a size class.

J gene | V gene | clone size | CDR3 protein
TRBJ2-5 | TRBV11-2 | - | CASSLGGQGAWEETKYF
TRBJ1-1 | TRBV19 | - | CASSIREAFF
TRBJ2-1 | TRBV6-4 | - | CASSLQGLAGGPHEQFF
TRBJ1-2 | TRBV9 | - | CASKRGQGNYGYTF
TRBJ2-1 | TRBV7-8 | - | CASSFGLAGFNEQFF
TRBJ1-2 | TRBV4-2 | - | CASSREGASNYGYTF
TRBJ2-1 | TRBV7-6 | - | CASSPPSGGFGEQFF
TRBJ2-7 | TRBV29-1 | - | CSVSGSGGSSPSPHF
TRBJ2-1 | TRBV19 | - | CASGGTGSYYNEQFF
TRBJ2-7 | TRBV30 | - | CAWTTGSSYEQYF
TRBJ2-3 | TRBV5-4 | - | CASSLAGIVADTQYF
TRBJ2-5 | TRBV5-5 | - | CASSWGLAGSVETQYF
TRBJ1-5 | TRBV6-1 | - | CASSEGPGHQPQHF
TRBJ1-5 | TRBV28 | - | CATQEGSPQHF
TRBJ2-5 | TRBV6-5 | few | CASSYGASGRLETQYF
TRBJ1-4 | TRBV19 | once | CASSTGGGEKLFF
TRBJ1-1 | TRBV2 | - | CASRQGWGNTEAFF
TRBJ2-5 | TRBV11-3 | - | CASSVDSQETQYF
TRBJ2-5 | TRBV3-1/TRBV3-2 | once | CASSQGALQETQYF
TRBJ2-5 | TRBV30 | - | CAWSSPAITQETQYF
TRBJ1-3 | TRBV5-1 | - | CASSLEAGGASGNTIYF
TRBJ2-2 | TRBV5-4 | - | CASSSPTSGRGTGELFF
TRBJ2-1 | TRBV9 | - | CASSEIEGRGITYNEQFF
TRBJ1-1 | TRBV19 | - | CASSIPRRGTGGRYTEAFF
TRBJ2-7 | TRBV12-3/TRBV12-4 | - | CASSDGQGHEQYF
TRBJ1-2 | TRBV2 | few | CASSDSVSYGYTF
TRBJ2-6 | TRBV7-9 | few | CASGRVGSGANVLTF
TRBJ2-7 | TRBV18 | - | CASSPSGITYEQYF
TRBJ1-2 | TRBV5-4 | - | CASGEVGGGSYGYTF
TRBJ2-1 | TRBV4-1 | - | CASKPGQLYNEQFF
TRBJ2-7 | TRBV19 | - | CASSPIAGGRSYEQYF
TRBJ1-4 | TRBV27 | - | CATGQGTTNEKLFF
TRBJ2-1 | TRBV11-2 | few | CASRRTSGYNEQFF
TRBJ2-1 | TRBV19 | - | CASSMQGDSSYNEQFF
TRBJ1-2 | TRBV7-2 | - | CASSLVQGSANYGYTF
TRBJ2-1 | TRBV7-9 | - | CASSLLSGAYEQFF
TRBJ2-3 | TRBV11-2 | - | CASSLNRVTDTQYF
TRBJ2-3 | TRBV6-5 | - | CASRRTSSTDTQYF
TRBJ2-5 | TRBV25-1 | - | CASSAGTGLSQYF
TRBJ1-5 | TRBV7-9 | - | CASSPSTGVGETQHF
TRBJ1-1 | TRBV2 | - | CASSPRTENTEAFF
TRBJ1-1 | TRBV29-1 | - | CSGARGSNTEAFF
TRBJ1-1 | TRBV14 | few | CASSQSGLEAFF
TRBJ1-6 | TRBV3-1/TRBV3-2 | - | CASSQETGNSPLHF
TRBJ1-2 | TRBV6-2/TRBV6-3 | few | CASSYAGQGTIYGYTF
TRBJ1-2 | TRBV6-6 | - | CASSPDSPAGYTF
TRBJ2-7 | TRBV27 | - | CASSLSRGSGYEQYF
TRBJ2-7 | TRBV30 | once | CAWRGVLASGEQYF
TRBJ1-1 | TRBV19 | - | CASSTTGGRTEAFF
TRBJ1-2 | TRBV19 | once | CASSPWGGLYGYTF
TRBJ2-5 | TRBV29-1 | - | CSGTSGPGQETQYF
TRBJ1-5 | TRBV19 | - | CASSIRGPDVPQHF
TRBJ2-7 | TRBV5-1 | - | CASSLDRGLYEQYF
TRBJ1-6 | TRBV6-6 | once | CASSYSAGEAPLHF
TRBJ2-7 | TRBV6-2/TRBV6-3 | once | CASSYSIGQGPYEQYF
TRBJ1-1 | TRBV5-4 | - | CASSPIGTANTEAFF
TRBJ1-5 | TRBV6-2/TRBV6-3 | once | CASSLVYSYSGTQPQHF
TRBJ1-5 | TRBV5-1 | - | CATPRDRERSNQPQHF
TRBJ1-2 | TRBV24-1 | - | CATSDLHDYTF
TRBJ1-1 | TRBV5-1 | - | CASSLAFGQGYSNTEAFF